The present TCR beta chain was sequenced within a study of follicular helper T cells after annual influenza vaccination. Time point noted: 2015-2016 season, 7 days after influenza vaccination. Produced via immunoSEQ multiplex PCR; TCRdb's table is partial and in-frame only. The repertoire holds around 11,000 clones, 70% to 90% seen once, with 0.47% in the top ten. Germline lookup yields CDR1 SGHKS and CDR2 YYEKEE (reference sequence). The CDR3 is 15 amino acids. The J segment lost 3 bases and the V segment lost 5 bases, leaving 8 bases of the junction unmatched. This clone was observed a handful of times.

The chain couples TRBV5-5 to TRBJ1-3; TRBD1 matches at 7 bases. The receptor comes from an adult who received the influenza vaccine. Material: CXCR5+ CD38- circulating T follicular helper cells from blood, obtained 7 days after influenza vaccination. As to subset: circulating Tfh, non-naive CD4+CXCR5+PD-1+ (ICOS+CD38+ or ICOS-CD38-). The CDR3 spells CASSFTGDGGNTIYF. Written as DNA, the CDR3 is TGTGCCAGCAGTTTCACAGGGGACGGTGGAAACACCATATATTTT.